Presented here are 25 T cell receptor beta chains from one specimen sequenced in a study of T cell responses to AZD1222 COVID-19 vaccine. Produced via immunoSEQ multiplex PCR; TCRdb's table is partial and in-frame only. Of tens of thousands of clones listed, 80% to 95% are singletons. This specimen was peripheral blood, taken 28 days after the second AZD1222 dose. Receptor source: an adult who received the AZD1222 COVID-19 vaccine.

The CDR3 DNA follows: TGTGCCAGCATAGAGACAGCGAACACTGAAGCTTTCTTT. Translation gives CASIETANTEAFF. V is TRBV2 and J is TRBJ1-1; D is possibly TRBD1 (5 bases). Trimming left V 7 bases short and J 1 base short, with 10 bases between. CDR1 and CDR2 (germline): SNHLY, FYNNEI. The CDR3 spans 13 residues.

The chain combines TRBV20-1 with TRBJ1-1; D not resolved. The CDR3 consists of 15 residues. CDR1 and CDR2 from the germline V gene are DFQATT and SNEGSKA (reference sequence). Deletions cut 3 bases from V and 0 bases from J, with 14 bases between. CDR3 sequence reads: CSASPGLFMNTEAFF. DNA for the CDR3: TGCAGTGCTAGTCCCGGTTTATTCATGAACACTGAAGCTTTCTTT.

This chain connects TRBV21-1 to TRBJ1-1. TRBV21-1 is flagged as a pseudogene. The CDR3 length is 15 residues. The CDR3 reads CASRRDTLGDTEAFF. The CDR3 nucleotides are TGTGCCAGCAGGCGGGACACCCTTGGGGACACTGAAGCTTTCTTT.

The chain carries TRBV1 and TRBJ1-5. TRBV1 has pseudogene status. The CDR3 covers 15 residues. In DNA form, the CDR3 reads TGCACCAGCAGCCAAGAAGGGCTCAGCAATCAGCCCCAGCATTTT. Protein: CTSSQEGLSNQPQHF.

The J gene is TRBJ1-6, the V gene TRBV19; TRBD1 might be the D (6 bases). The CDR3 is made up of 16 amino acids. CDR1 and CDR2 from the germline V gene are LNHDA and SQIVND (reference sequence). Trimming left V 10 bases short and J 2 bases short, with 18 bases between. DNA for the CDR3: TGTGCCACTACGGACAGCCCGGACCCCTATAATTCACCCCTCCACTTT. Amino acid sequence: CATTDSPDPYNSPLHF. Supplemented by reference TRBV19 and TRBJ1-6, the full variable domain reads DGGITQSPKYLFRKEGQNVTLSCEQNLNHDAMYWYRQDPGQGLRLIYYSQIVNDFQKGDIAEGYSVSREKKESFPLTVTSAQKNPTAFYLCATTDSPDPYNSPLHFGNGTRLTVT.

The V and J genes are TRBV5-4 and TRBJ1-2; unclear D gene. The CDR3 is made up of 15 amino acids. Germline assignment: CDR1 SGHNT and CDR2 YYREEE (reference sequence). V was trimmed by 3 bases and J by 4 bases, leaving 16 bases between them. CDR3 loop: CASSSPRAEVYGYTF. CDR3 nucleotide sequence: TGTGCCAGCAGCTCCCCCCGGGCAGAGGTCTATGGCTACACCTTC. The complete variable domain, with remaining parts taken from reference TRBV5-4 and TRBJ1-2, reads ETGVTQSPTHLIKTRGQQVTLRCSSQSGHNTVSWYQQALGQGPQFIFQYYREEENGRGNFPPRFSGLQFPNYSSELNVNALELDDSALYLCASSSPRAEVYGYTFGSGTRLTVV.

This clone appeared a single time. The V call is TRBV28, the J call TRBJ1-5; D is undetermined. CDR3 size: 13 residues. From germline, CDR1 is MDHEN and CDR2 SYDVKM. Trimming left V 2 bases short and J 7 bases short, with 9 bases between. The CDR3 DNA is TGTGCCAGCAGTTTAGGGTCATGGCAGCCCCAGCATTTT. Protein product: CASSLGSWQPQHF.

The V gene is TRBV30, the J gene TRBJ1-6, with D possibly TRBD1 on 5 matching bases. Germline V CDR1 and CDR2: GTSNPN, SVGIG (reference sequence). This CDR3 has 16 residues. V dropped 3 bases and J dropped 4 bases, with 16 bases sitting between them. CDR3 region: CAWRDPRGVYNSPLHF. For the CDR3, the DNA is TGTGCCTGGAGAGACCCACGGGGGGTGTATAATTCACCCCTCCACTTT.

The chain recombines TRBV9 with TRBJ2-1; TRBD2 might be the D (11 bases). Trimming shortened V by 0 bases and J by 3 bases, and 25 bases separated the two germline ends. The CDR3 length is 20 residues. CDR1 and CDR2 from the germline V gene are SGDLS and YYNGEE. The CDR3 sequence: CASSVGAGQGLAGGYNEQFF. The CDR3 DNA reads TGTGCCAGCAGCGTAGGTGCGGGACAGGGGCTAGCGGGGGGCTACAATGAGCAGTTCTTC.

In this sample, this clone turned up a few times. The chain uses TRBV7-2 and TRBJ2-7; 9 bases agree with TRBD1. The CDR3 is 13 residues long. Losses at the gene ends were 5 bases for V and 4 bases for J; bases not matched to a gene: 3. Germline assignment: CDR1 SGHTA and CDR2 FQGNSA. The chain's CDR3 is CASSRDRDYEQYF. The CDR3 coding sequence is TGTGCCAGCAGCCGGGACAGGGATTACGAGCAGTACTTC.

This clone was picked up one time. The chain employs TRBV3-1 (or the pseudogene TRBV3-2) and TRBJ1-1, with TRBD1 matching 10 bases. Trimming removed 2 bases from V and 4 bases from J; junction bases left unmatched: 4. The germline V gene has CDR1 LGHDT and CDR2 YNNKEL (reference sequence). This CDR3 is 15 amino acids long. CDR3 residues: CASSQRDRGATEAFF. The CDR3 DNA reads TGTGCCAGCAGCCAAAGGGACAGGGGCGCCACTGAAGCTTTCTTT.

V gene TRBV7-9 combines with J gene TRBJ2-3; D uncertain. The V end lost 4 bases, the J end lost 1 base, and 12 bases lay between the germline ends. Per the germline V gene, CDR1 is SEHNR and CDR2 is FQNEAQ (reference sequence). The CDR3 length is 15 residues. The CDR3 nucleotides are TGTGCCAGCAGCTCGACCTCGTACGGCACAGATACGCAGTATTTT. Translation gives CASSSTSYGTDTQYF. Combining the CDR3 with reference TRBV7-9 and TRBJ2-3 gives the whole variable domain DTGVSQNPRHKITKRGQNVTFRCDPISEHNRLYWYRQTLGQGPEFLTYFQNEAQLEKSRLLSDRFSAERPKGSFSTLEIQRTEQGDSAMYLCASSSTSYGTDTQYFGPGTRLTVL.

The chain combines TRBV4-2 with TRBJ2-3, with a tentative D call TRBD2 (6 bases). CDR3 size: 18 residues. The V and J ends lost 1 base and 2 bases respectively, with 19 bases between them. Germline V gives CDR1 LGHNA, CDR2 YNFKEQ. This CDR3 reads CASSQGRVGGAHTDTQYF. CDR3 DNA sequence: TGTGCCAGCAGCCAAGGCAGGGTGGGAGGTGCACACACAGATACGCAGTATTTT.

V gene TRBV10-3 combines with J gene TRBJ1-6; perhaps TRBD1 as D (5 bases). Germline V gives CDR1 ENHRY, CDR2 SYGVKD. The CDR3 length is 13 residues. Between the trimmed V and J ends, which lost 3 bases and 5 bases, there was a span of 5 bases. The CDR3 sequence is CAISDRDNSPLHF. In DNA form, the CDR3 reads TGTGCCATCAGTGACAGGGATAATTCACCCCTCCACTTT.

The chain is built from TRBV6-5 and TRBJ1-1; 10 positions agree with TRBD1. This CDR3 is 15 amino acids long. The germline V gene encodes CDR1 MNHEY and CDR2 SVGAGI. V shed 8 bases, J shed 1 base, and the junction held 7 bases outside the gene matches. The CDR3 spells CASLDRGYRNTEAFF. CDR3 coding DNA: TGTGCCAGCCTGGACAGGGGGTATAGGAACACTGAAGCTTTCTTT.

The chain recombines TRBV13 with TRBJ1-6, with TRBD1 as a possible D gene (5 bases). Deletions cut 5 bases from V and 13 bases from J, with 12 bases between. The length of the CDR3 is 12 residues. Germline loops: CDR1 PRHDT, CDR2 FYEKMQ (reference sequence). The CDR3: CASSIGGSPLHF. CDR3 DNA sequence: TGTGCCAGCAGCATCGGGGGGTCGCCCCTCCACTTT.

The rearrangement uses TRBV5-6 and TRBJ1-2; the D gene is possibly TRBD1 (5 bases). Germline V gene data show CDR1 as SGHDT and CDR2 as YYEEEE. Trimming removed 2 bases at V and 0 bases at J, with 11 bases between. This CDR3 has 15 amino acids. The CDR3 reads CASSLFQGANYGYTF. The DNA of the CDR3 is TGTGCCAGCAGCTTATTCCAGGGCGCTAACTATGGCTACACCTTC.

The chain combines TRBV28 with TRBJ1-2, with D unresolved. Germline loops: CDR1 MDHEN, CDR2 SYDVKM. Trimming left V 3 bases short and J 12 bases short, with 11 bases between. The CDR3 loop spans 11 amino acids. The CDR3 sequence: CASSFGSVHTF. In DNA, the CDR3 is TGTGCCAGCAGTTTTGGAAGTGTGCACACCTTC.

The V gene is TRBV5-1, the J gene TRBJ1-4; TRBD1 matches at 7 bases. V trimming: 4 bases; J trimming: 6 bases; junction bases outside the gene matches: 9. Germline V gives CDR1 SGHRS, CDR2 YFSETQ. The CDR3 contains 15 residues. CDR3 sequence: CASSTTGAMDEKLFF. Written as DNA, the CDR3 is TGCGCCAGCAGCACCACAGGGGCCATGGATGAAAAACTGTTTTTT.

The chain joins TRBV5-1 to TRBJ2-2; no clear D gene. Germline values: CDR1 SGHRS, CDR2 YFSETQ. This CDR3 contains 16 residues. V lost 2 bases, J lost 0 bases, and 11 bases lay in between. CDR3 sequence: CASSFNPTANTGELFF. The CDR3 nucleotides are TGCGCCAGCAGCTTCAATCCTACGGCGAACACCGGGGAGCTGTTTTTT.

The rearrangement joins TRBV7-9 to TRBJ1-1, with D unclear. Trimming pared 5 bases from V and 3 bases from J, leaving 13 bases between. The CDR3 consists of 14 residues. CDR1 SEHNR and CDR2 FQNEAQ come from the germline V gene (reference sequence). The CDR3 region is CASSEQKRDTEAFF. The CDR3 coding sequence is TGTGCCAGCAGCGAACAGAAAAGAGACACTGAAGCTTTCTTT. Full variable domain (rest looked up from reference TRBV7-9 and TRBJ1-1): DTGVSQNPRHKITKRGQNVTFRCDPISEHNRLYWYRQTLGQGPEFLTYFQNEAQLEKSRLLSDRFSAERPKGSFSTLEIQRTEQGDSAMYLCASSEQKRDTEAFFGQGTRLTVV.

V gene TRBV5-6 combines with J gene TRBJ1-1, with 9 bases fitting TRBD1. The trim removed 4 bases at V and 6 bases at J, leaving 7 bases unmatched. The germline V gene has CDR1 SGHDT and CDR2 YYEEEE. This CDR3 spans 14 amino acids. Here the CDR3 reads CASSRDRGTSEAFF. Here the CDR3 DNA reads TGTGCCAGCAGCAGAGACAGGGGGACGTCTGAAGCTTTCTTT.

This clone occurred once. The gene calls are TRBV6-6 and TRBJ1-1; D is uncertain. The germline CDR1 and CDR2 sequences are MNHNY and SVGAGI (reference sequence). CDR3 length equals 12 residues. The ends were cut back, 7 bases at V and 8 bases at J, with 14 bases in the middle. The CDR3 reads CASTVFGREAFF. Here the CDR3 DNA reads TGTGCCAGCACTGTTTTTGGGAGAGAAGCTTTCTTT.

DNA of the CDR3: TGTGCCTGGAGTGTAAAGGGTCCTCATGGCTACACCTTC. It specifies CAWSVKGPHGYTF. The rearrangement links TRBV30 to TRBJ1-2; D remains unclear. V was cut by 0 bases and J by 6 bases, with 11 bases left in between. The CDR3 is 13 amino acids. In germline, CDR1 is GTSNPN, CDR2 SVGIG (reference sequence).

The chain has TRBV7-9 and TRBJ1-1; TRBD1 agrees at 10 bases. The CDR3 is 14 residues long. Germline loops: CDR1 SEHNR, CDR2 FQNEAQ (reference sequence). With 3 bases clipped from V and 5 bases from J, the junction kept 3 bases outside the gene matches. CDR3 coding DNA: TGTGCCAGCAGCTTGACAGGGGGCGAGACTGAAGCTTTCTTT. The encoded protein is CASSLTGGETEAFF.